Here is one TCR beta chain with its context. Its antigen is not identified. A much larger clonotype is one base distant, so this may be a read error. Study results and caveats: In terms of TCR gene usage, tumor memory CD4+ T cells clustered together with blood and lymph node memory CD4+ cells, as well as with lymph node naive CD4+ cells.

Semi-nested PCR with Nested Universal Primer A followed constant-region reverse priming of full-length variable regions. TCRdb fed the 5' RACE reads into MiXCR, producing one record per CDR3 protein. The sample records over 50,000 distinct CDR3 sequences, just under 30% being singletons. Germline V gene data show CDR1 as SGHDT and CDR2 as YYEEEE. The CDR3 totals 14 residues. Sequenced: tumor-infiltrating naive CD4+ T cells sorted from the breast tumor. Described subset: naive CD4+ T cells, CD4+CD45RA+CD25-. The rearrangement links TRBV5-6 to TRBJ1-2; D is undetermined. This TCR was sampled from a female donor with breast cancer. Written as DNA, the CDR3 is TGTACCAGCAGCTCTACCGGCGACCTCTATGGCTACACCTTC. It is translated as CTSSSTGDLYGYTF. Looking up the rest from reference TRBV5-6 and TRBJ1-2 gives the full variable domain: DAGVTQSPTHLIKTRGQQVTLRCSPKSGHDTVSWYQQALGQGPQFIFQYYEEEERQRGNFPDRFSGHQFPNYSSELNVNALLLGDSALYLCTSSSTGDLYGYTFGSGTRLTVV.